This TCR beta chain was found in a study of blood T cells in healthy people across ages. This clonotype was seen a few times. A second roughly 6 to 11 cycle PCR used barcoded and J-beta primers. TCRdb passed the 5' RACE reads through MiXCR, listing each CDR3 protein once. In the table there are some 1.5 million distinct CDR3 sequences, roughly 28% of which are singletons. The sequence was collected from a woman aged 30 to 39 in good health. Sequenced sample: blood.

CDR3 coding DNA: TGCAGGGAGGGGACAGAGACCACAGATACGCAGTATTTT. Encoded protein: CREGTETTDTQYF. V usage is TRBV20-1 and J usage is TRBJ2-3, with D maybe TRBD1 (7 bases). Germline lookup yields CDR1 DFQATT and CDR2 SNEGSKA (reference sequence). The CDR3 contains 13 residues.